Following are 15 T cell receptor beta chains from one sample sequenced in a study of control samples from healthy donors and cancer patients. Produced via immunoSEQ multiplex PCR; TCRdb's table is partial and in-frame only. The sample consists of some 110,000 clones, approximately 83% of them appearing once. Sequenced material: blood. Every receptor here comes from a woman aged 45 to 65 in good health.

This clone was counted once. V gene TRBV7-2 combines with J gene TRBJ2-1; D possibly corresponds to TRBD2 (6 bases). CDR1 is SGHTA, CDR2 FQGNSA, per germline. The CDR3 is made up of 15 amino acids. Trimming took 1 base from V and 4 from J, leaving 11 bases between them. The CDR3 sequence: CASSLEYGGYNEQFF. The DNA of the CDR3 is TGTGCCAGCAGCTTAGAGTACGGGGGTTACAATGAGCAGTTCTTC.

A single count supports this clone. The rearrangement joins TRBV5-4 to TRBJ2-3; D is unresolved. CDR1 is SGHNT and CDR2 is YYREEE in the germline V gene (reference sequence). Trimming took off 1 base at V and 0 bases at J, with 6 bases between the two ends. This CDR3 is built from 14 residues. The CDR3 spells CASSLLQSTDTQYF. The CDR3 bases are TGTGCCAGCAGCTTGTTACAGAGCACAGATACGCAGTATTTT.

The chain employs TRBV10-2 and TRBJ1-6, with 8 positions matching TRBD1. This CDR3 is 15 amino acids long. Trimming took 6 bases from V and 8 from J; bases not matched to a gene: 9. The germline CDR1 and CDR2 sequences are WSHSY and SAAADI. CDR3 sequence: CASRDRGALDSPLHF. The CDR3 nucleotides are TGCGCCAGCAGAGACAGGGGCGCGCTGGATTCACCCCTCCACTTT.

The V gene is TRBV5-4, the J gene TRBJ2-2, with 11 bases lining up with TRBD2. The CDR3 loop spans 16 amino acids. The trim removed 1 base at V and 4 bases at J, leaving 3 bases unmatched. Looked up from germline, CDR1 is SGHNT and CDR2 is YYREEE (reference sequence). The CDR3 spells CASSLYLAGGTGELFF. Here the CDR3 DNA reads TGTGCCAGCAGCTTGTATCTAGCGGGAGGCACCGGGGAGCTGTTTTTT.

The chain combines TRBV19 with TRBJ1-5; D remains ambiguous. The germline gives CDR1 LNHDA, CDR2 SQIVND (reference sequence). V gave up 4 bases and J gave up 2 bases, with 9 bases separating them. The CDR3 length is 14 residues. CDR3 region: CASSKVSGNQPQHF. The CDR3 DNA follows: TGTGCCAGTAGTAAAGTATCAGGCAATCAGCCCCAGCATTTT.

This chain joins TRBV11-2 and TRBJ2-7, with TRBD1 matching 9 bases. CDR1 and CDR2 from the germline V gene are SGHAT and FQNNGV. Trimming at V came to 4 bases and at J to 4 bases, leaving 2 bases not matched to a gene. The CDR3 runs to 13 residues. DNA of the CDR3: TGTGCCAGCAGCTCGGACAGGGGTTACGAGCAGTACTTC. This gives the protein CASSSDRGYEQYF.

The chain combines TRBV27 with TRBJ2-5; D not resolved. CDR3 length: 13 amino acids. Germline V gives CDR1 MNHEY, CDR2 SMNVEV (reference sequence). Trimming took off 5 bases at V and 5 bases at J, with 12 bases between the two ends. The CDR3 coding sequence is TGTGCCAGCAGTCGGACGGTCGGGGAGACCCAGTACTTC. Its protein is CASSRTVGETQYF.

The chain joins TRBV20-1 to TRBJ2-7; 14 bases line up with TRBD2. V shed 3 bases, J shed 6 bases, and the junction held 4 bases outside the gene matches. This CDR3 contains 14 residues. CDR1 and CDR2 from the germline V gene are DFQATT and SNEGSKA (reference sequence). This chain's CDR3 is CSASPGTSGSEQYF. CDR3 DNA: TGCAGTGCTAGTCCCGGGACTAGCGGGAGCGAGCAGTACTTC.

This chain links TRBV6-6 with TRBJ2-7; a possible D gene is TRBD2 (5 bases). The CDR3 spans 13 residues. V lost 4 bases, J lost 1 base, and 8 bases lay in between. Germline CDR1 and CDR2: MNHNY and SVGAGI (reference sequence). The CDR3, as DNA: TGTGCCAGCAGTTGGAGCGGATCCTACGAGCAGTACTTC. Translation gives CASSWSGSYEQYF.

The chain recombines TRBV15 with TRBJ2-3; no definite D call. Germline V CDR1 and CDR2: LNHNV, YYDKDF (reference sequence). There are 14 residues in the CDR3. Trimming took off 0 bases at V and 6 bases at J, with 10 bases between the two ends. CDR3 sequence (DNA): TGTGCCACCAGCAGAGATAAGGGTTGGGATACGCAGTATTTT. Translated: CATSRDKGWDTQYF.

V is TRBV29-1 and J is TRBJ1-4; possible D gene TRBD1, 5 bases. The CDR3 runs to 13 residues. The V end lost 4 bases, the J end lost 5 bases, and 11 bases lay between the germline ends. CDR1 and CDR2 from the germline V gene are SQVTM and ANQGSEA. CDR3 amino acids: CSVGVTANEKLFF. The DNA for the CDR3 is TGCAGCGTTGGCGTGACAGCGAATGAAAAACTGTTTTTT.

The count of this clone is one. J is TRBJ1-2 and V is TRBV15; 8 nucleotides agree with TRBD1. CDR1 is LNHNV and CDR2 is YYDKDF in the germline V gene (reference sequence). Trimming removed 1 base from V and 4 bases from J; junction bases left unmatched: 5. The CDR3 has 15 residues. The CDR3 loop is CATSRGQGTGYGYTF. The CDR3 region has the DNA TGTGCCACCAGCAGAGGACAAGGGACAGGCTATGGCTACACCTTC.

The chain uses TRBV5-6 and TRBJ1-1; tentative D call: TRBD1 (5 bases). The CDR3 has 18 amino acids. V was pared by 3 bases and J by 0 bases, with 21 bases between. The germline CDR1 and CDR2 sequences are SGHDT and YYEEEE. CDR3 in amino acids: CASSYKTRAFVMNTEAFF. CDR3 DNA sequence: TGTGCCAGCAGCTACAAAACCAGGGCGTTCGTCATGAACACTGAAGCTTTCTTT.

This clone was recorded only once. The chain employs TRBV24-1 and TRBJ1-1; no firm D call. Trimming shortened V by 10 bases and J by 4 bases, and 21 bases separated the two germline ends. Germline CDR1 and CDR2: KGHDR and SFDVKD. This CDR3 has 15 amino acids. The CDR3 reads CATFRSGEEATEAFF. The CDR3 bases are TGTGCCACTTTCCGCTCTGGGGAGGAGGCCACTGAAGCTTTCTTT.

The rearrangement uses TRBV5-1 and TRBJ2-2; TRBD1 matches at 7 bases. V dropped 6 bases and J dropped 6; count of bases not matched to a gene: 14. Germline CDR1 reads SGHRS; CDR2 reads YFSETQ. The length of the CDR3 is 16 residues. The CDR3 spells CASKLGLTGRAGELFF. The CDR3 DNA follows: TGCGCCAGCAAGCTTGGTTTGACAGGGAGAGCCGGGGAGCTGTTTTTT.